The 21 T cell receptor beta chains reported below all come from one sample, sequenced in a study of shared clonotypes between healthy human individuals (TCRdb year 2020). The library was built by means of the immunoSEQ multiplex PCR assay. Here the immuneACCESS table is served through TCRdb, limited to in-frame sequences with V and J called. Missing clones are a known gap in these copies; in checked studies unresolved V genes cover under half, and the rest lacks a known reason. Within this sample are about 1.5 million clones, with 95% to 97% of them counted one time only. Roughly 1.1% of the sample rests with the top ten. Material for sequencing was naive CD4+ T cells sorted from blood. The cell subset or site label here, explained by the study, means: CD45RA+ positively selected. Receptors were obtained from a man younger than 45 in good health.

The chain has TRBV7-6 and TRBJ1-1; 9 bases map to TRBD1. The CDR3 covers 15 residues. J was trimmed by 10 bases and V by 2 bases; bases with no gene match: 11. CDR1 and CDR2 from the germline V gene are SGHVS and FNYEAQ. Here the CDR3 DNA reads TGTGCCAGCAGCTTATACGACAGGGGGGTTGATGGAGCTTTCTTT. Translating gives CASSLYDRGVDGAFF.

The rearrangement links TRBV5-5 to TRBJ1-4, with a possible D match to TRBD1 (5 bases). CDR1 SGHKS and CDR2 YYEKEE come from the germline V gene (reference sequence). CDR3 length: 14 residues. Trimming removed 4 bases at V and 4 bases at J, with 11 bases between. This CDR3 reads CASSGFRDNEKLFF. CDR3 nucleotide sequence: TGTGCCAGCAGCGGGTTCAGGGATAATGAAAAACTGTTTTTT.

V and J are TRBV18 and TRBJ2-2; D uncertain. The V and J ends lost 2 bases and 7 bases respectively, with 17 bases between them. This CDR3 contains 16 residues. Germline CDR1 reads KGHSH; CDR2 reads LQKENI. The CDR3 loop is CASSPFGLEARGELFF. CDR3 in DNA: TGTGCCAGCTCACCATTCGGATTAGAAGCCCGCGGGGAGCTGTTTTTT.

The rearrangement uses TRBV11-2 and TRBJ1-1; 8 positions agree with TRBD1. The trim removed 1 base at V and 12 bases at J, leaving 10 bases unmatched. This CDR3 comprises 14 residues. CDR1 SGHAT and CDR2 FQNNGV come from the germline V gene. CDR3 amino acids: CASSLGRVQGETFF. As DNA, the CDR3 is TGTGCCAGCAGCTTAGGTAGGGTACAGGGGGAAACTTTCTTT.

V and J are TRBV29-1 and TRBJ1-1, with TRBD1 matching 7 bases. V lost 4 bases and J lost 4; bases outside the gene matches: 12. This CDR3 region has 15 residues. Per the germline V gene, CDR1 is SQVTM and CDR2 is ANQGSEA. CDR3 in DNA: TGCAGCGTTGGAATGAGGTGGCCAGGGGGCACTGAAGCTTTCTTT. This encodes CSVGMRWPGGTEAFF.

This clone came up once. J is TRBJ2-1 and V is TRBV5-4, with 9 bases that match TRBD2. The CDR3 runs 15 residues. After removal of 0 bases from V and 7 bases from J, the junction contained 5 bases not matched to a gene. Germline V gene sequence: CDR1 SGHNT, CDR2 YYREEE (reference sequence). The CDR3 region has the DNA TGTGCCAGCAGCTTGGAGCTAGCGGGACAGAATGAGCAGTTCTTC. Translation gives CASSLELAGQNEQFF.

There are a few counts of this clone. The same CDR3 also results from other DNA sequences found in this sample. The rearrangement links TRBV6-5 to TRBJ1-2; 7 positions match TRBD1. V was pared by 0 bases and J by 7 bases, with 2 bases of the junction left unmatched. Per the germline V gene, CDR1 is MNHEY and CDR2 is SVGAGI. This CDR3 has 13 residues. CDR3 bases: TGTGCCAGCAGTTACTCGACAGGGTCTGGCTACACCTTC. This translates into CASSYSTGSGYTF.

The V and J genes are TRBV9 and TRBJ2-1, with 11 positions matching TRBD2. V was clipped by 2 bases and J by 8 bases; unmatched bases: 6. CDR1 SGDLS and CDR2 YYNGEE come from the germline V gene. The CDR3 contains 15 residues. CDR3 residues: CASSVGTSGRHEQFF. The CDR3 DNA reads TGTGCCAGCAGCGTTGGAACTAGCGGGAGACATGAGCAGTTCTTC.

The V call is TRBV18, the J call TRBJ2-7; maybe TRBD2 (7 bases). Trimming cost V 3 bases and J 0 bases, with 15 bases left between them. From germline, CDR1 is KGHSH and CDR2 LQKENI. This CDR3 comprises 16 residues. The CDR3, as DNA: TGTGCCAGCTCACCCGGAGGGGGGGGCAGCTCCTACGAGCAGTACTTC. Translating gives CASSPGGGGSSYEQYF.

About this clone: This same CDR3 is encoded by further DNA sequences in the sample. This chain joins TRBV9 and TRBJ2-1, with D hard to call. Germline V CDR1 and CDR2: SGDLS, YYNGEE. Deletions cut 2 bases from V and 4 bases from J, with 13 bases between. The CDR3 has 15 amino acids. The CDR3 DNA follows: TGTGCCAGCAGCGTCGTCCCCACGGGTTACAATGAGCAGTTCTTC. It translates to CASSVVPTGYNEQFF.

This clone was picked up one time. The chain is built from TRBV19 and TRBJ1-1; 7 bases map to TRBD1. Germline V lookup: CDR1 LNHDA, CDR2 SQIVND (reference sequence). The V segment lost 5 bases and the J segment 1 base; nucleotides outside the gene matches: 10. The CDR3 runs 16 residues. CDR3 protein: CASSSYLGQKNTEAFF. Here the CDR3 DNA reads TGTGCCAGTAGTTCCTACCTGGGACAGAAGAACACTGAAGCTTTCTTT. The full variable domain, its missing parts supplied by reference TRBV19 and TRBJ1-1, is DGGITQSPKYLFRKEGQNVTLSCEQNLNHDAMYWYRQDPGQGLRLIYYSQIVNDFQKGDIAEGYSVSREKKESFPLTVTSAQKNPTAFYLCASSSYLGQKNTEAFFGQGTRLTVV.

The chain carries TRBV5-6 and TRBJ1-2; 7 bases align to TRBD1. Germline assignment: CDR1 SGHDT and CDR2 YYEEEE. V dropped 4 bases and J dropped 2; count of bases not matched to a gene: 5. CDR3 length: 14 amino acids. The CDR3 sequence is CASSNWDRNYGYTF. CDR3 nucleotide sequence: TGTGCCAGCAGCAATTGGGACAGAAACTATGGCTACACCTTC.

This clone was picked up one time. The V and J genes are TRBV27 and TRBJ2-1; 7 nucleotides align to TRBD1. The CDR3 contains 14 residues. The trim removed 2 bases at V and 8 bases at J, leaving 6 bases unmatched. The germline gives CDR1 MNHEY, CDR2 SMNVEV (reference sequence). The CDR3 nucleotides read TGTGCCAGCAGTTTACTAGACAGGGTGGATGAGCAGTTCTTC. This sequence encodes CASSLLDRVDEQFF.

The chain joins TRBV18 to TRBJ1-3; TRBD1 agrees at 7 bases. CDR1 KGHSH and CDR2 LQKENI come from the germline V gene. The CDR3 has 17 amino acids. V lost 6 bases to trimming and J lost 7 bases; unmatched junction nucleotides: 18. This CDR3 reads CASSPNRGSSFGNTIYF. The DNA of the CDR3 is TGTGCCAGCTCCCCAAACAGGGGATCCTCTTTCGGGAACACCATATATTTT.

The chain links TRBV10-3 to TRBJ2-1, with D possibly matching TRBD2 (6 bases). The CDR3 is 14 amino acids. V lost 5 bases and J lost 10, with 18 bases in between. Germline V gives CDR1 ENHRY, CDR2 SYGVKD. CDR3 coding DNA: TGTGCCATCAGTCAGGGACTCCAAGAAGGGGAGCAGTTCTTC. This encodes CAISQGLQEGEQFF.

Remarks on this clone: This sample includes further DNA sequences coding for the same CDR3. The J gene is TRBJ1-2, the V gene TRBV6-1; no firm D call. CDR1 and CDR2 from the germline V gene are MNHNS and SASEGT. This CDR3 comprises 12 residues. Trimming took off 3 bases at V and 4 bases at J, with 6 bases between the two ends. The CDR3 protein is CASSDNSYGYTF. Written as DNA, the CDR3 is TGTGCCAGCAGTGACAATAGCTATGGCTACACCTTC.

The genes are TRBV29-1 and TRBJ2-5; D may match TRBD1 or TRBD2 (5 bases each). CDR3 size: 14 residues. Per the germline V gene, CDR1 is SQVTM and CDR2 is ANQGSEA. With 4 bases removed from V and 1 base from J, the gap between germline ends came to 13 bases. For the CDR3, the DNA is TGCAGCGTTGTAGAAATGAGGGGCCAAGAGACCCAGTACTTC. This translates into CSVVEMRGQETQYF.

The CDR3 DNA is TGTGCCAGCAGTGACCGGACAGACCAAGAGACCCAGTACTTC. It yields the protein CASSDRTDQETQYF. The J gene is TRBJ2-5, the V gene TRBV25-1; maybe TRBD1 (6 bases). CDR3 length: 14 residues. V was clipped by 3 bases and J by 0 bases, with 8 bases between them. CDR1 and CDR2 (germline): MGHDK, SYGVNS.

CDR3 in DNA: TGTGCCAGTAGGCTTAGCTCCTACAATGAGCAGTTCTTC. This codes for CASRLSSYNEQFF. The chain joins TRBV19 to TRBJ2-1; no definite D call. The V gene lost 6 bases and the J gene lost 0 bases, with 6 bases spanning the gap. The CDR3 covers 13 residues. The germline V gene encodes CDR1 LNHDA and CDR2 SQIVND (reference sequence).

This chain joins TRBV7-2 and TRBJ2-7; 10 positions match TRBD2. The junction had 2 bases not matched to a gene; V was cut back by 3 bases and J by 0 bases. This CDR3 comprises 15 residues. Germline lookup yields CDR1 SGHTA and CDR2 FQGNSA. This CDR3 reads CASSFGLAASYEQYF. For the CDR3, the DNA is TGTGCCAGCAGCTTCGGACTAGCGGCCTCCTACGAGCAGTACTTC.

The chain links TRBV7-2 to TRBJ2-7; 10 bases agree with TRBD1. Germline loops: CDR1 SGHTA, CDR2 FQGNSA. J gave up 3 bases and V 6 bases, and 8 bases lay outside the gene matches. This CDR3 spans 15 amino acids. Here the CDR3 DNA reads TGTGCCAGCAGTTTTACCGGGACAGGGGACTACGAGCAGTACTTC. It specifies CASSFTGTGDYEQYF.